This T cell receptor (beta chain) came from a study of blood T cell repertoires in COVID-19. This clone was counted once. V gave up 6 bases and J gave up 4 bases; unmatched junction bases: 7. The CDR3 runs 14 residues. CDR1 MNHNY and CDR2 SVGAGI come from the germline V gene (reference sequence). Assay used: immunoSEQ multiplex PCR; TCRdb lists only in-frame clones, some missing. The data show fewer than 150,000 clones, with roughly 85% seen just once and 2.5% to 3% held by the top ten. The V and J genes are TRBV6-6 and TRBJ1-2; 8 bases match TRBD1. Sequenced: peripheral blood. This TCR was sampled from a man aged 50-59 years with acute or convalescent COVID-19. Here the CDR3 reads CASSPPDRAYGYTF. The CDR3 nucleotides read TGTGCCAGCAGCCCCCCGGACAGGGCCTATGGCTACACCTTC.